The 4 T cell receptor beta chains listed next were all sequenced from one sample in a study of post-analysis software for immune sequencing data. Study outcomes and limitations: Compared with controls, patients had more of about 5 TRBV segments, including TRBV5-6, TRBV5-1 and TRBV20-1.

Prepared TCR beta cDNA libraries contained unique molecular identifiers. TCRdb ran MiXCR on the PCR reads and lists one entry per CDR3 protein. The table shows under 200,000 distinct CDR3 sequences, with 29% occurring only once. These receptors have no known antigen. The sample consisted of blood. The receptors shown here come from a girl aged 2-17 years with multiple sclerosis.

This clonotype was seen many times. V usage is TRBV7-9 and J usage is TRBJ2-7, with TRBD2 matching over 10 bases. After removal of 4 bases from V and 2 bases from J, the junction contained 2 bases not matched to a gene. Germline lookup yields CDR1 SEHNR and CDR2 FQNEAQ (reference sequence). The CDR3 loop spans 14 amino acids. The CDR3 DNA reads as TGTGCCAGCAGCTCCGGGACTAGCGCCTACGAGCAGTACTTC. Translation gives CASSSGTSAYEQYF.

This clonotype has ten or more counts. The chain has TRBV14 and TRBJ2-7, with 9 bases lining up with TRBD1. The CDR3 runs to 15 residues. Germline V gene data show CDR1 as SGHDN and CDR2 as FVKESK. V was clipped by 4 bases and J by 3 bases; unmatched bases: 7. CDR3 protein: CASSLYRQGVYEQYF. The CDR3, as DNA: TGTGCCAGCAGCCTCTACAGACAGGGGGTCTACGAGCAGTACTTC.

This clonotype has only a few counts. The chain employs TRBV5-1 and TRBJ1-2; D not certain. This CDR3 is built from 13 residues. V lost 0 bases to trimming and J lost 7 bases, with 10 bases between them. Germline CDR1 and CDR2: SGHRS and YFSETQ. The CDR3 DNA reads as TGCGCCAGCAGCTTGGAGGACGGAGTTGGCTACACCTTC. Encoded protein: CASSLEDGVGYTF.

CDR3 in DNA: TGTGCCAGCAGTTCGGGCTTGCGGGGGCTCTACGAGCAGTACTTC. It translates to CASSSGLRGLYEQYF. The chain employs TRBV28 and TRBJ2-7, with D perhaps matching TRBD2 (7 bases). Germline V gives CDR1 MDHEN, CDR2 SYDVKM. The CDR3 totals 15 residues. Trimming removed 4 bases at V and 3 bases at J, with 16 bases between. Full variable domain (outside the CDR3, taken from reference TRBV28 and TRBJ2-7): DVKVTQSSRYLVKRTGEKVFLECVQDMDHENMFWYRQDPGLGLRLIYFSYDVKMKEKGDIPEGYSVSREKKERFSLILESASTNQTSMYLCASSSGLRGLYEQYFGPGTRLTVT.